A selection of T cell receptor beta chains follows, all from one sample in a study of preoperative IRX-2 immunotherapy in early breast cancer. TCRdb's table, derived via immunoSEQ multiplex PCR, lists solely in-frame clones and lacks some. The table shows about 32,000 clones, with roughly four fifths occurring only once. Sequenced material: lymph node tissue, taken from a patient treated with IRX-2 immunotherapy. The receptors were sampled from a human donor with breast cancer. The CDR3 runs from the conserved cysteine through the conserved F or W.

J	V	CDR3
TRBJ1-1	TRBV19	CASSIGTGPGNTEAFF
TRBJ1-2	TRBV30	CAWSVIGQAHWGYGYTF
TRBJ2-3	TRBV28	CASSYGSTDTQYF
TRBJ2-2	TRBV7-7	CASSWGTSGVTGELFF
TRBJ1-6	TRBV6-1	CASSEDSNSPLHF
TRBJ2-7	TRBV19	CASSPRLAGGSYEQYF
TRBJ2-3	TRBV6-8	CASRPTTYTDTQYF
TRBJ1-2	TRBV19	CASSPGIGPYGYTF
TRBJ2-2	TRBV28	CASSPHYEELFF
TRBJ1-2	TRBV28	CASSPLGRREYGYTF
TRBJ2-7	TRBV14	CASRVAGAYEQYF
TRBJ1-2	TRBV11-3	CASSPSRGPNYGYTF
TRBJ1-2	TRBV28	CASSPTGFYGYTF
TRBJ1-3	TRBV30	CAWIPGTGNTIYF
TRBJ1-4	TRBV11-3	CASSWDRRDEKLFF
TRBJ2-7	TRBV19	CASTPQTGTLYEQYF
TRBJ1-6	TRBV16	CASSQWGQGSYNSPLHF
TRBJ1-1	TRBV11-3	CASSLWGPGRDTEAFF
TRBJ1-2	TRBV6-8	CASRGTGEDGYTF
TRBJ1-2	TRBV6-8	CASSANRDNYYGYTF
TRBJ1-6	TRBV15	CATSSYRGVLGSPLHF
TRBJ1-2	TRBV19	CASSTAGRYGYTF
TRBJ1-3	TRBV1	CASSQESLTVSGNTIYF
TRBJ2-1	TRBV30	CAWSQGLANEQFF
TRBJ2-3	TRBV6-8	CAISYGTSTDTQYF
TRBJ2-1	TRBV29-1	CSVSVNYNEQFF
TRBJ1-1	TRBV30	CAWDLLLNTEAFF
TRBJ1-2	TRBV10-3	CASPGDRNGYTF
TRBJ1-5	TRBV6-8	CASSALNQPQHF
TRBJ1-2	TRBV6-8	CASRQTGEDGYTF
TRBJ2-3	TRBV11-3	CASSSFAGRHTDTQYF
TRBJ1-1	TRBV28	CASSSPGQMNTEAFF
TRBJ1-5	TRBV19	CASSIGLPERNQPQHF
TRBJ2-7	TRBV6-8	CASRGGRGLSYEQYF
TRBJ1-6	TRBV1	CASSQDTRIYNSPLHF
TRBJ2-1	TRBV29-1	CSAGGTSASGGSYNEQFF
TRBJ2-7	TRBV6-8	CASSDQTAYEQYF
TRBJ2-1	TRBV19	CASSIYRNEQFF
TRBJ1-2	TRBV28	CASSTTGNWYGYTF
TRBJ2-7	TRBV12-5	CASLQNSEQYF
TRBJ2-2	TRBV6-8	CASSYDVGLVGELFF
TRBJ2-7	TRBV19	CASNLSRTGVSYEQYF